Following are 32 T cell receptor beta chains from one sample sequenced in a study of blood T cells in healthy people across ages (dated by TCRdb to between 2014 and 2016). Library preparation was by 5' RACE. For sequencing, an Illumina HiSeq 2500 was employed. A second PCR of about 6 to 11 cycles was performed with a sample-barcoded 5' primer and a J-beta primer mix. Clones were called with MiXCR by TCRdb after fastp trimmed the public reads at Q25, and only in-frame beta chains were retained. When rows share a CDR3 protein, they turn into one entry using the most common DNA and genes. Counted in this sample were around 820,000 distinct CDR3 sequences; around a quarter of them appeared once. The top ten hold under 4.5% of the sample. The data also belong to a second study, concerning T cells of mothers and their children.

The sample was blood. Source of these receptors: a boy under 18 in good health.

The sample holds many counts of this clonotype. A much larger clone lies one base from this, so it may be a read error. This chain uses TRBV6-1 with TRBJ2-6; D not certain. CDR1 is MNHNS and CDR2 is SASEGT in the germline V gene. This CDR3 spans 14 amino acids. V dropped 3 bases and J dropped 0 bases, with 3 bases sitting between them. In DNA form, the CDR3 reads TGTGCCAGCAGTGACGGCTCTGGGGCCAACGTCCTGACTTTC. Amino acids: CASSDGSGANVLTF.

This clonotype was picked up a small number of times. CDR3 sequence (DNA): TGTGCCAGCAGTTTATCGGGGGGGATGGGACTGTTTTTT. Translating it yields CASSLSGGMGLFF. The J gene is TRBJ1-4, the V gene TRBV27; possible D gene TRBD1, 5 bases. This CDR3 is built from 13 residues. The germline V gene has CDR1 MNHEY and CDR2 SMNVEV (reference sequence). V dropped 0 bases and J dropped 13 bases, with 12 bases sitting between them.

The V call is TRBV18, the J call TRBJ1-5, with D tentatively TRBD1 (6 bases). The CDR3 is 15 amino acids. The germline V gene has CDR1 KGHSH and CDR2 LQKENI. Deletions cut 1 base from V and 0 bases from J, with 7 bases between. Written as DNA, the CDR3 is TGTGCCAGCTCACCACAGGGGGATAGCAATCAGCCCCAGCATTTT. Translation gives CASSPQGDSNQPQHF.

This clonotype was observed a handful of times. The V and J genes are TRBV6-1 and TRBJ2-1; D not certain. The end of the DNA is better explained by TRBJ2-5, so the J call may be wrong. Germline CDR1 MNHNS, CDR2 SASEGT. The CDR3 has 13 amino acids. The DNA of the CDR3 is TGTGCCAGCAGTGACCCCGTTCAAGAGACCCAGTACTTC. This codes for CASSDPVQETQYF.

This sequence joins TRBV28 and TRBJ2-5; tentative D call: TRBD1 (5 bases). The V end was cut by 3 bases, the J end by 6 bases, with 11 bases between. Per the germline V gene, CDR1 is MDHEN and CDR2 is SYDVKM. The CDR3 loop spans 13 amino acids. CDR3 region: CASSFGREKTQYF. The CDR3 nucleotides are TGTGCCAGCAGTTTCGGCAGGGAAAAGACCCAGTACTTC.

The J gene is TRBJ2-5, the V gene TRBV10-3; 7 bases align to TRBD1. In germline, CDR1 is ENHRY, CDR2 SYGVKD. The CDR3 totals 15 residues. Losses at the gene ends were 2 bases for V and 3 bases for J; bases not matched to a gene: 6. The CDR3 bases are TGTGCCATCAGTGAGGCCCCGGGACAGAAAGAGACCCAGTACTTC. It codes for CAISEAPGQKETQYF.

This clonotype was seen once. This chain's CDR3 is CAWTRDISYEQYF. The CDR3 DNA reads as TGTGCCTGGACCAGGGATATCTCCTACGAGCAGTACTTC. The chain links TRBV30 to TRBJ2-7; D is possibly TRBD1 (5 bases). The germline gives CDR1 GTSNPN, CDR2 SVGIG (reference sequence). V lost 4 bases and J 0 bases, leaving 10 bases between the germline ends. This CDR3 contains 13 residues. The full variable domain, completed using reference TRBV30 and TRBJ2-7, is SQTIHQWPATLVQPVGSPLSLECTVEGTSNPNLYWYRQAAGRGLQLLFYSVGIGQISSEVPQNLSASRPQDRQFILSSKKLLLSDSGFYLCAWTRDISYEQYFGPGTRLTVT.

This clonotype was seen once. This chain links TRBV30 with TRBJ1-4, with 7 bases aligning to TRBD1. The trim removed 5 bases at V and 7 bases at J, leaving 10 bases unmatched. The CDR3 covers 14 residues. From germline, CDR1 is GTSNPN and CDR2 SVGIG (reference sequence). The CDR3 DNA reads TGTGCCTGGGGGGGGACAGCGGGGATTGAAAAACTGTTTTTT. It is translated as CAWGGTAGIEKLFF.

The chain couples TRBV28 to TRBJ2-5; TRBD2 aligns across 9 bases. Germline trimming cut 7 bases from V and 0 bases from J; bases unmatched to any gene: 9. CDR1 is MDHEN and CDR2 is SYDVKM in the germline V gene. This CDR3 comprises 16 residues. For the CDR3, the DNA is TGTGCCAGCACCTTAGCCGGACTAGCGAACCAAGAGACCCAGTACTTC. Encoded protein: CASTLAGLANQETQYF.

The chain carries TRBV7-9 and TRBJ1-2, with TRBD1 matching over 9 bases. The ends lost 4 bases at V and 5 bases at J; junction bases unmatched: 11. The CDR3 contains 16 residues. Germline V CDR1 and CDR2: SEHNR, FQNEAQ (reference sequence). CDR3 sequence reads: CASSSERWTGEYGYTF. CDR3 sequence (DNA): TGTGCCAGCAGCTCCGAAAGGTGGACAGGGGAGTATGGCTACACCTTC.

This clonotype was counted a few times. The gene calls are TRBV12-3 or TRBV12-4 and TRBJ2-3, with no clear D. This CDR3 region has 9 residues. Trimming removed 7 bases at V and 4 bases at J, with 0 bases between. CDR3 in DNA: TGTGCCAGCACAGATACGCAGTATTTT. Amino acid sequence: CASTDTQYF.

The chain carries TRBV14 and TRBJ2-5, with D uncertain. The CDR3 covers 14 residues. Germline lookup yields CDR1 SGHDN and CDR2 FVKESK. Trimming shortened V by 6 bases and J by 1 base, and 12 bases separated the two germline ends. This CDR3 reads CASRLSYLQETQYF. CDR3 DNA: TGTGCCAGCAGGCTGAGCTACCTCCAAGAGACCCAGTACTTC.

The V and J genes are TRBV4-1 and TRBJ2-1; D not certain. Germline-derived CDR1 and CDR2 are MGHRA and YSYEKL. Trimming stripped 1 base from V and 3 bases from J, with 7 bases between. The length of the CDR3 is 14 residues. CDR3 loop: CASSQGQFYNEQFF. As DNA, the CDR3 is TGCGCCAGCAGCCAAGGGCAGTTCTACAATGAGCAGTTCTTC.

A few counts support this clonotype. At one boundary the junction diverges from the germline segment, which might be a read error. The chain recombines TRBV7-7 with TRBJ2-3, with a weak D call TRBD2 (5 bases). The CDR3 length is 16 residues. The germline CDR1 and CDR2 sequences are SSHAT and FNYEAQ (reference sequence). The CDR3 DNA follows: TGTGCTAGCAGCTTAGGGTCCGGGATCTCTTCAGATACGCAGTATTTT. This sequence encodes CASSLGSGISSDTQYF.

This clonotype has a handful of counts. The CDR3 nucleotides read TGTGCCAGCAGCTTTAGTCTGAGCTCCTACAATGAGCAGTTCTTC. It translates to CASSFSLSSYNEQFF. The rearrangement uses TRBV9 and TRBJ2-1, with D uncertain. Trimming removed 4 bases at V and 0 bases at J, with 11 bases between. The length of the CDR3 is 15 residues. Germline CDR1 SGDLS, CDR2 YYNGEE.

This clonotype turned up a few times. The V and J genes are TRBV6-6 and TRBJ2-5; 16 bases align to TRBD2. This CDR3 comprises 15 residues. Germline-derived CDR1 and CDR2 are MNHNY and SVGAGI (reference sequence). V was clipped by 8 bases and J by 13 bases; unmatched bases: 13. The CDR3 DNA reads as TGTGCCAGCGCGGGACTAGCGGGGGGGCCCTACGAGCGGTACTTC. It yields the protein CASAGLAGGPYERYF.

This clonotype was counted between two and nine times. The CDR3 loop is CASSPRGQGTYGYTF. CDR3 sequence (DNA): TGTGCCAGCAGCCCCCGGGGACAGGGGACCTATGGCTACACCTTC. This chain uses TRBV28 with TRBJ1-2, with TRBD1 matching 10 bases. V lost 6 bases, J lost 4 bases, and 8 bases stayed unmatched. Germline lookup yields CDR1 MDHEN and CDR2 SYDVKM. The CDR3 is made up of 15 amino acids.

The chain carries TRBV29-1 and TRBJ2-3; D is perhaps TRBD1 (7 bases). V was shortened by 4 bases and J by 9 bases, with 20 bases between the two germline ends. The CDR3 loop spans 14 amino acids. Germline values: CDR1 SQVTM, CDR2 ANQGSEA. The DNA for the CDR3 is TGCAGCGTTGGACCCAGGGGGGACAAGTGGACGCAGTATTTT. Translated, it gives CSVGPRGDKWTQYF.

This clonotype was observed a handful of times. This rearrangement joins TRBV30 to TRBJ2-2; maybe TRBD2 (5 bases). V lost 1 base and J lost 5, with 14 bases in between. Germline CDR1 and CDR2: GTSNPN and SVGIG (reference sequence). This CDR3 spans 15 amino acids. CDR3 amino acids: CAWSAGYRGTGELFF. CDR3 DNA: TGTGCCTGGAGTGCGGGATACCGAGGGACCGGGGAGCTGTTTTTT.

This clonotype was picked up a small number of times. The chain is built from TRBV20-1 and TRBJ1-5; maybe TRBD1 (6 bases). CDR3 length equals 14 residues. V was shortened by 0 bases and J by 4 bases, with 10 bases between the two germline ends. The germline CDR1 and CDR2 sequences are DFQATT and SNEGSKA (reference sequence). The CDR3 DNA reads TGCAGTGCTAGAGAGGGGGGCTGGAATCAGCCCCAGCATTTT. Its protein product is CSAREGGWNQPQHF.

Only a few counts were recorded for this clonotype. V is TRBV29-1 and J is TRBJ2-5, with D maybe TRBD2 (5 bases). The V end was cut by 2 bases, the J end by 3 bases, with 13 bases between. Looked up from germline, CDR1 is SQVTM and CDR2 is ANQGSEA. CDR3 size: 14 residues. The DNA for the CDR3 is TGCAGCGTTGAACCCGGACTTTACGAAGAGACCCAGTACTTC. Protein: CSVEPGLYEETQYF.

The table lists this clonotype with a few counts. CDR3 coding DNA: TGTGCCAGCAGCTTGGAGGGGCTTAGGAGGCAAGAGACCCAGTACTTC. This codes for CASSLEGLRRQETQYF. V and J are TRBV7-2 and TRBJ2-5, with a possible D match to TRBD2 (6 bases). Per the germline V gene, CDR1 is SGHTA and CDR2 is FQGNSA. V was shortened by 3 bases and J by 2 bases, with 16 bases between the two germline ends. The CDR3 has 16 residues.

The CDR3 nucleotides read TGTGCCAGCAGCGTGGAGGGAGGGAACTCCTACGAGCAGTACTTC. Translation gives CASSVEGGNSYEQYF. The chain has TRBV9 and TRBJ2-7, with TRBD2 identical over 7 bases. In germline, CDR1 is SGDLS, CDR2 YYNGEE. V gave up 2 bases and J gave up 0 bases; unmatched junction bases: 5. The length of the CDR3 is 15 residues.

This clonotype occurred a few times. The rearrangement links TRBV27 to TRBJ2-1, with D uncertain. Trimming took off 4 bases at V and 2 bases at J, with 12 bases between the two ends. The germline gives CDR1 MNHEY, CDR2 SMNVEV (reference sequence). The CDR3 is made up of 15 amino acids. CDR3: CASSSSNTTYNEQFF. Written as DNA, the CDR3 is TGTGCCAGCAGTTCTTCCAATACCACCTACAATGAGCAGTTCTTC.

The chain combines TRBV5-1 with TRBJ2-3, with D possibly matching TRBD2 (6 bases). Trimming pared 3 bases from V and 3 bases from J, leaving 14 bases between. The CDR3 loop spans 15 amino acids. Germline values: CDR1 SGHRS, CDR2 YFSETQ. The CDR3 DNA sequence: TGCGCCAGCAGCTCTGGGACTCCGGGGACAGATACGCAGTATTTT. Its protein product is CASSSGTPGTDTQYF. The full variable domain, in which reference TRBV5-1 and TRBJ2-3 provide the parts outside the CDR3, is KAGVTQTPRYLIKTRGQQVTLSCSPISGHRSVSWYQQTPGQGLQFLFEYFSETQRNKGNFPGRFSGRQFSNSRSEMNVSTLELGDSALYLCASSSGTPGTDTQYFGPGTRLTVL.

The chain couples TRBV7-2 to TRBJ2-7, with D possibly being TRBD1 (6 bases). The length of the CDR3 is 16 residues. CDR1 and CDR2 from the germline V gene are SGHTA and FQGNSA. V dropped 1 base and J dropped 1 base, with 14 bases sitting between them. The CDR3 spells CASSLVVSGASYEQYF. For the CDR3, the DNA is TGTGCCAGCAGCTTAGTTGTGTCAGGGGCGTCCTACGAGCAGTACTTC.

This clonotype was detected ten times or more. The DNA of the CDR3 is TGCAGCGTTGCCCTCCAGGTGGAGAAAGAAAAACTGTTTTTT. Amino acid sequence: CSVALQVEKEKLFF. V and J are TRBV29-1 and TRBJ1-4, with unresolved D. This CDR3 contains 14 residues. V lost 4 bases and J 8 bases, leaving 17 bases between the germline ends. Per germline, CDR1 SQVTM and CDR2 ANQGSEA.

This clonotype has more than one count but fewer than ten. This rearrangement joins TRBV4-2 to TRBJ2-1, with TRBD1 matching 8 bases. CDR3 length: 16 amino acids. V trimming: 3 bases; J trimming: 2 bases; junction bases outside the gene matches: 6. Germline-derived CDR1 and CDR2 are LGHNA and YNFKEQ. CDR3 protein: CASSHADRATYNEQFF. The CDR3 DNA is TGTGCCAGCAGCCACGCGGACAGGGCTACCTACAATGAGCAGTTCTTC.

The chain has TRBV6-6 and TRBJ2-1; 11 bases are a match to TRBD1. The junction had 6 bases not matched to a gene; V was cut back by 6 bases and J by 5 bases. Germline lookup yields CDR1 MNHNY and CDR2 SVGAGI (reference sequence). CDR3 length: 15 residues. Here the CDR3 DNA reads TGTGCCAGCAGAACCGGGACAGGGGGAAACAATGAGCAGTTCTTC. It codes for CASRTGTGGNNEQFF.

This clonotype was found a few times. A read error may account for a junction end that differs from germline. The chain is built from TRBV7-2 and TRBJ2-5; D call uncertain. The CDR3 is 13 residues long. CDR1 is SGHTA, CDR2 FQGNSA, per germline. CDR3 residues: CAGSLERTKTQYF. CDR3 DNA: TGTGCCGGCAGCTTAGAGCGCACGAAGACCCAGTACTTC.

The sample holds a few counts of this clonotype. The chain couples TRBV9 to TRBJ2-3, with TRBD2 matching 10 bases. Trimming removed 4 bases from V and 7 bases from J; junction bases left unmatched: 18. The CDR3 has 18 residues. The germline gives CDR1 SGDLS, CDR2 YYNGEE. In DNA form, the CDR3 reads TGTGCCAGCAGCCCTCGGGGGAGGGCAGCGGGGGGGTCGAATACGCAGTATTTT. Its protein product is CASSPRGRAAGGSNTQYF.

The chain recombines TRBV28 with TRBJ2-4; 7 nucleotides agree with TRBD1. Germline-derived CDR1 and CDR2 are MDHEN and SYDVKM. Losses at the gene ends were 2 bases for V and 7 bases for J; bases not matched to a gene: 5. This CDR3 spans 14 amino acids. The CDR3 loop reads CASSLPSTGNIQYF. The CDR3 DNA sequence: TGTGCCAGCAGTTTACCCTCGACAGGGAACATTCAGTACTTC.